These 3 T cell receptor beta chains came from one sample sequenced in a study of radiation and T cells in renal cell carcinoma. Time point here: blood 4 weeks post-SBRT, at nephrectomy. The treatment denotes: 15 Gy SBRT to primary tumor, nephrectomy 4 weeks later. Sequencing used immunoSEQ multiplex PCR; TCRdb keeps in-frame clones, though not all of them. The table has 97,000 or so clones, approximately 82% seen once. Here the sequenced sample was blood, taken from a patient whose treatment included radiotherapy and nephrectomy. The origin of the receptors is a man aged 60-69 years with renal cell carcinoma.

V and J are TRBV7-6 and TRBJ1-1; TRBD1 might be the D (5 bases). The CDR3 is 13 residues long. Germline CDR1 SGHVS, CDR2 FNYEAQ. V shed 6 bases and J shed 4 bases, with 12 bases lying between them. The CDR3 spells CASRMLGGTEAFF. CDR3 nucleotide sequence: TGTGCCAGCAGGATGTTGGGGGGCACTGAAGCTTTCTTT.

V is TRBV30 and J is TRBJ2-3, with D possibly being TRBD2 (7 bases). This CDR3 region has 13 residues. Germline V gene sequence: CDR1 GTSNPN, CDR2 SVGIG (reference sequence). The V end was cut by 4 bases, the J end by 5 bases, with 13 bases between. CDR3 in amino acids: CAWTRGAEDTQYF. The CDR3, as DNA: TGTGCCTGGACTCGGGGGGCGGAAGATACGCAGTATTTT.

This clone is a singleton in its sample. The V and J genes are TRBV28 and TRBJ2-2, with 7 bases lining up with TRBD2. Trimming cost V 5 bases and J 5 bases; bases outside gene matches: 14. This CDR3 comprises 17 residues. CDR1 is MDHEN and CDR2 is SYDVKM in the germline V gene. CDR3 nucleotides: TGTGCCAGCAGTCCAGGACTAGAGGGCTCGCGGACCGGGGAGCTGTTTTTT. It yields the protein CASSPGLEGSRTGELFF.